This T cell receptor (beta chain) comes out of a study of T cell responses to AZD1222 COVID-19 vaccine. Whole-study findings and limits: The reported proportion of spike-specific TCRs targeting unmutated variant regions was nearly half. Only 5 or 6 people who got AZD1222 tested seropositive at baseline. Vaccine-associated CD4 TCRs spanned spike, dominant at 160-218 and 743-854.

Germline loops: CDR1 MDHEN, CDR2 SYDVKM. Trimming stripped 1 base from V and 7 bases from J, with 17 bases between. This CDR3 has 15 residues. The data were produced by immunoSEQ multiplex PCR, yet TCRdb's version contains in-frame clones alone and is incomplete. Altogether 150,000 to 200,000 clones are present, around 94% being singletons, with the ten largest covering about 0.64%. Concerning this clone: Its antigen remains unidentified.

The specimen comprised peripheral blood, sampled on day 0 of AZD1222 vaccination. The clonotype was recovered from an adult in good health. This chain uses TRBV28 with TRBJ2-7; D may be TRBD1 or TRBD2 (5 bases each). The CDR3 DNA reads TGTGCCAGCAGTTTATTGGGGGACGGGTCTGGGGAGCAGTACTTC. It specifies CASSLLGDGSGEQYF.